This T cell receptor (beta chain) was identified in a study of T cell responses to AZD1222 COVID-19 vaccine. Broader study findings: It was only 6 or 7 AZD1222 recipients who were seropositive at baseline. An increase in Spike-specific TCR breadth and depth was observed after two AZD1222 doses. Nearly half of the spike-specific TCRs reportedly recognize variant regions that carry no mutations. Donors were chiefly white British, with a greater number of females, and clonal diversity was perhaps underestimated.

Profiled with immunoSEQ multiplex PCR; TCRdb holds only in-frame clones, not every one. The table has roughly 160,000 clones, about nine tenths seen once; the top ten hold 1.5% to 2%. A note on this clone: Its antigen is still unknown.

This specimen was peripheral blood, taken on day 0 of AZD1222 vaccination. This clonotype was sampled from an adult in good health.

DNA of the CDR3: TGTGCCAGCAGCCAAGATGGGGGGAGACAGGGCTATGGCTACACCTTC. Translating it yields CASSQDGGRQGYGYTF. The chain uses TRBV4-2 and TRBJ1-2; 7 bases fit TRBD1. This CDR3 has 16 residues. The germline gives CDR1 LGHNA, CDR2 YNFKEQ. V lost 0 bases to trimming and J lost 4 bases; unmatched junction nucleotides: 8.